A selection of T cell receptor beta chains follows, all from one sample in a study of OX40 agonist ivuxolimab in advanced cancers. Here immunoSEQ multiplex PCR was the method, and the copy in TCRdb shows in-frame clones only, minus some. Among over 80,000 clones listed, approximately 90% were seen once. The material sequenced was CD4+ or CD8+ T cells sorted from blood, taken in a trial of the OX40 agonist ivuxolimab. The source of these receptors is an adult with an advanced solid tumor such as melanoma, head and neck, liver or kidney cancer. CDR3s include the opening cysteine and the closing phenylalanine or tryptophan. Fields, in order: CDR3 length, V gene, J gene, CDR3 protein.

13	TRBV28	TRBJ1-1	CASQNEMNTEAFF
18	TRBV5-4	TRBJ2-3	CASSLGLAGGRATDTQYF
16	TRBV12-5	TRBJ2-3	CASGPGLAGGTDTQYF
15	TRBV19	TRBJ1-5	CASSTTGGPNQPQHF
15	TRBV7-8	TRBJ1-4	CASSSPTATNEKLFF
12	TRBV7-2	TRBJ2-3	CASRAQGDTQYF
12	TRBV30	TRBJ2-7	CAWSVVGYEQYF
15	TRBV7-2	TRBJ2-1	CASSLSFIVSNEQFF
14	TRBV28	TRBJ1-6	CATSSLSYNSPLHF
13	TRBV28	TRBJ2-7	CASSILNRGEQYF
15	TRBV19	TRBJ1-2	CASSSSTGQVHGYTF
15	TRBV7-9	TRBJ1-1	CASSLAMGGLAEAFF
18	TRBV5-1	TRBJ1-3	CASSLEANLGISGNTIYF
15	TRBV7-8	TRBJ2-2	CASSLVAGATGELFF
13	TRBV6-1	TRBJ2-1	CASSESSRNEQFF
14	TRBV11-2	TRBJ2-4	CASRSGGGENIQYF